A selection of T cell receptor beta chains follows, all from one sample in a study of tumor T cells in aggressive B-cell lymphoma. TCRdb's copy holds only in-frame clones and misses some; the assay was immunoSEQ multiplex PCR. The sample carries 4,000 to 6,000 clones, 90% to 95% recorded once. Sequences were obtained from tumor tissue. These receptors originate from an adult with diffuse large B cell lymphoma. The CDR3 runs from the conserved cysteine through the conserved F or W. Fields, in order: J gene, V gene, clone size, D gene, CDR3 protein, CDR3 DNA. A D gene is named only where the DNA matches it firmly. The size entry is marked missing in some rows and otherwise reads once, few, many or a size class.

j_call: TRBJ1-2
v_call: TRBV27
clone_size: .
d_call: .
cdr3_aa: CASSSSQGGGYTF
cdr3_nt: TGTGCCAGCAGTTCCTCCCAGGGAGGTGGCTACACCTTC

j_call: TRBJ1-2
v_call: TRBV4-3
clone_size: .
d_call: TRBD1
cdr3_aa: CASSQPGQGVGYTF
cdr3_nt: TGCGCCAGCAGCCAACCCGGACAGGGGGTTGGCTACACCTTC

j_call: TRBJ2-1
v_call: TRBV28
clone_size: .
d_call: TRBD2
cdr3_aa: CASSFTGTIGNEQFF
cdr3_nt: TGTGCCAGCAGTTTCACCGGGACTATAGGTAATGAGCAGTTCTTC

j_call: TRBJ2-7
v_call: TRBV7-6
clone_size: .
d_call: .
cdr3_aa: CASSRGNPGEQYF
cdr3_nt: TGTGCCAGCAGCCGGGGAAATCCGGGGGAGCAGTACTTC

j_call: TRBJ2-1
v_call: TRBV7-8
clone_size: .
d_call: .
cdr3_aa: CASSSSSWGVYNEQFF
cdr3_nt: TGTGCCAGCAGCTCTTCGAGTTGGGGAGTTTACAATGAGCAGTTCTTC

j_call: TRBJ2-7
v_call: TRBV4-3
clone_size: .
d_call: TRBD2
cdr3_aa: CASSQERLAGGFTYEQYF
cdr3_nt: TGCGCCAGCAGCCAAGAGAGACTAGCGGGAGGTTTCACCTACGAGCAGTACTTC

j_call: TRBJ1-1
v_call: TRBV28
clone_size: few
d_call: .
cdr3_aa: CASSPTPYFRTEAFF
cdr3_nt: TGTGCCAGCAGTCCTACCCCCTACTTCCGCACTGAAGCTTTCTTT

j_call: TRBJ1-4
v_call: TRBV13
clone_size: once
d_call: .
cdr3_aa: CASSSAGFEKLFF
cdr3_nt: TGTGCCAGCAGCTCGGCAGGGTTTGAAAAACTGTTTTTT

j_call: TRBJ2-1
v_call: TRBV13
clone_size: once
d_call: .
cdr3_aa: CASGSDEQFF
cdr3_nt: TGTGCCAGCGGGAGCGATGAGCAGTTCTTC

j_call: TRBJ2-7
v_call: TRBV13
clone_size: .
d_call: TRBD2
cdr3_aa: CASAGGGEQYF
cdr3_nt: TGTGCCAGCGCGGGGGGGGGCGAGCAGTACTTC

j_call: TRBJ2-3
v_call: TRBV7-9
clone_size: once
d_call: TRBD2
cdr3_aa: CASSLVRGGRTSTDTQYF
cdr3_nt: TGTGCCAGCAGCTTAGTACGTGGCGGGAGAACTAGCACAGATACGCAGTATTTT

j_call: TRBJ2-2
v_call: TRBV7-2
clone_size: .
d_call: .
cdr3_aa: CASGTGGGELFF
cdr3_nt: TGTGCCAGCGGTACCGGGGGCGGGGAGCTGTTTTTT

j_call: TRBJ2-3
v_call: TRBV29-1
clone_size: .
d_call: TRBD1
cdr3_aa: CSVGAGGYTDTQYF
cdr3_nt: TGCAGCGTTGGAGCAGGGGGCTACACAGATACGCAGTATTTT

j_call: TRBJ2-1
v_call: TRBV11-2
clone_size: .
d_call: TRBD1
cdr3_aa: CASSLVPGQGEAREGRQFF
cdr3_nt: TGTGCCAGCAGCTTAGTTCCCGGACAGGGGGAGGCACGGGAGGGCCGGCAGTTCTTC

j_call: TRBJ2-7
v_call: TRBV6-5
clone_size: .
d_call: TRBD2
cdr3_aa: CASSYGGDYEQYF
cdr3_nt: TGTGCCAGCAGTTACGGGGGGGACTACGAGCAGTACTTC

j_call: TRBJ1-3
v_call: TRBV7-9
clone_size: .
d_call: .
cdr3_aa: CASFPGYLTGNTIYF
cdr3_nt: TGTGCCAGCTTCCCGGGATATCTAACGGGAAACACCATATATTTT

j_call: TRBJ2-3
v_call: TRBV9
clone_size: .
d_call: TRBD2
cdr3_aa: CASSVASGVDTQYF
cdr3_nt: TGTGCCAGCAGCGTAGCTAGCGGGGTTGATACGCAGTATTTT

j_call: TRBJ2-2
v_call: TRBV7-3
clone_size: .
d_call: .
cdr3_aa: CASSSGNRGGTGELFF
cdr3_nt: TGTGCCAGCAGCTCGGGGAACAGGGGGGGCACCGGGGAGCTGTTTTTT

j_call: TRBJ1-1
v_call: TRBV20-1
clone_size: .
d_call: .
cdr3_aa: CSAPRAEAFF
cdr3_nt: TGCAGTGCGCCCCGGGCTGAAGCTTTCTTT

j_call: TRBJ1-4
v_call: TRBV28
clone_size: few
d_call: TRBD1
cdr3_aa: CASIDRGRPNEKLFF
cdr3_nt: TGTGCCAGCATAGACAGGGGTAGGCCTAATGAAAAACTGTTTTTT

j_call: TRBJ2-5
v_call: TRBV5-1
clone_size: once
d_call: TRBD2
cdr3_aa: CASSFRTSGGGETQYF
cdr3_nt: TGCGCCAGCAGCTTTCGGACTAGCGGGGGGGGAGAGACCCAGTACTTC

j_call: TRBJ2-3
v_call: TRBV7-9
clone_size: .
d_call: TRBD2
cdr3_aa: CASSRSGGAADTQYF
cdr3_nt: TGTGCCAGCAGCCGTAGCGGGGGGGCGGCAGATACGCAGTATTTT

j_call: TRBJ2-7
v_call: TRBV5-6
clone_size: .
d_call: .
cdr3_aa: CASSLARGSEQYF
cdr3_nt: TGTGCCAGCAGCTTGGCTCGGGGGTCCGAGCAGTACTTC

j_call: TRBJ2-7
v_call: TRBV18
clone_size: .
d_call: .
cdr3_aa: CASSHTRGGEDYYEQYF
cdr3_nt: TGTGCCAGCTCACACACAAGGGGCGGGGAGGATTACTACGAGCAGTACTTC

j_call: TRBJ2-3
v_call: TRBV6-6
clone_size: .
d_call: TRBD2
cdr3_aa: CASSFLPGLAADTQYF
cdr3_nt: TGTGCCAGCAGTTTCCTTCCGGGACTAGCGGCAGATACGCAGTATTTT

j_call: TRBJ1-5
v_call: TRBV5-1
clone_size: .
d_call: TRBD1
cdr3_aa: CASSVGTGVQPQHF
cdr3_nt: TGCGCCAGCAGCGTGGGGACAGGGGTTCAGCCCCAGCATTTT

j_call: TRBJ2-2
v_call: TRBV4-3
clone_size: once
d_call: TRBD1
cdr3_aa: CASSHGWDGTEWTGELFF
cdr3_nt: TGCGCCAGCAGCCACGGATGGGACGGGACAGAATGGACCGGGGAGCTGTTTTTT

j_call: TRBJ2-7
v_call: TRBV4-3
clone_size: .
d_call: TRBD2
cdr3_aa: CASSQGNVGRTSYEQYF
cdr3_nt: TGCGCCAGCAGCCAAGGAAACGTCGGGAGGACCTCCTACGAGCAGTACTTC

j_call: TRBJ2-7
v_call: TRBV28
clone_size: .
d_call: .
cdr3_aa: CASSLALGNYEQYF
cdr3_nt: TGTGCCAGCAGTTTAGCGCTAGGAAACTACGAGCAGTACTTC

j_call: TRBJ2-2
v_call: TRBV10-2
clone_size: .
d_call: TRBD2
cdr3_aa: CASNPSGNTGELFF
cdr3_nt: TGCGCCAGCAATCCTAGCGGAAACACCGGGGAGCTGTTTTTT

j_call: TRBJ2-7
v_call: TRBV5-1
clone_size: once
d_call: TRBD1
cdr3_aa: CASSLGTGGYEQYF
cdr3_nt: TGCGCCAGCAGCTTAGGGACAGGGGGATACGAGCAGTACTTC

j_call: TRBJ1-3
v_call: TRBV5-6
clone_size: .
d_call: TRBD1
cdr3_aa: CASSLGQGGNTIYF
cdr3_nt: TGTGCCAGCAGCTTGGGACAGGGGGGAAACACCATATATTTT

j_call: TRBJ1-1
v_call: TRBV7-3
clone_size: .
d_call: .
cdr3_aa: CASSGHQNTEAFF
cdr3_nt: TGTGCCAGTTCGGGACACCAGAACACTGAAGCTTTCTTT

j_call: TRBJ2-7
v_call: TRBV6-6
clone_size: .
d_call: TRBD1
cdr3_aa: CASSYGTENSEQYF
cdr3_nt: TGTGCCAGCAGTTACGGGACAGAAAATTCCGAGCAGTACTTC